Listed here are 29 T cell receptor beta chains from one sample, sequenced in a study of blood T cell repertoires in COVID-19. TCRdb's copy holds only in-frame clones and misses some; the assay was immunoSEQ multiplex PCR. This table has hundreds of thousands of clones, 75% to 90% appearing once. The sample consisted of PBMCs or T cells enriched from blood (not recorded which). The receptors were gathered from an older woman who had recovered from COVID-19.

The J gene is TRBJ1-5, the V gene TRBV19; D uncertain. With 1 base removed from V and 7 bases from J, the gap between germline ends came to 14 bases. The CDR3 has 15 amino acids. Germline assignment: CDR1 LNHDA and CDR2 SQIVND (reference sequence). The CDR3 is CASSIVGRRGQPQHF. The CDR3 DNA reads TGTGCCAGTAGTATAGTAGGGAGAAGAGGACAGCCCCAGCATTTT.

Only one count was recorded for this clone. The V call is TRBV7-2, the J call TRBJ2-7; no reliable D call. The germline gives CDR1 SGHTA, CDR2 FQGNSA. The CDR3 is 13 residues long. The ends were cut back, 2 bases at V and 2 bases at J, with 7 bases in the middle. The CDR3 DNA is TGTGCCAGCAGCTTACATACAACCTACGAGCAGTACTTC. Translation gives CASSLHTTYEQYF.

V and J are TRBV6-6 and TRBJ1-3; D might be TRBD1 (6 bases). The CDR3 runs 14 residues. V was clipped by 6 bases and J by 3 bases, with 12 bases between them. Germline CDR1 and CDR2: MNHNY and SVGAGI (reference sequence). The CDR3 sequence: CASSRGTLGNTIYF. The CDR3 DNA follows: TGTGCCAGCAGCCGAGGGACACTTGGAAACACCATATATTTT.

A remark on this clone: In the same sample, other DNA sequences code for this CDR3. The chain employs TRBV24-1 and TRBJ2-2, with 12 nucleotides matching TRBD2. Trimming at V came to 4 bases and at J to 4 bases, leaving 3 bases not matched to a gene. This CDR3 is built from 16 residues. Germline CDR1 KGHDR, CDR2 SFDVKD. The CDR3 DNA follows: TGTGCCACCAGTGACCCTAGCGGGGGGGTCACCGGGGAGCTGTTTTTT. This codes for CATSDPSGGVTGELFF.

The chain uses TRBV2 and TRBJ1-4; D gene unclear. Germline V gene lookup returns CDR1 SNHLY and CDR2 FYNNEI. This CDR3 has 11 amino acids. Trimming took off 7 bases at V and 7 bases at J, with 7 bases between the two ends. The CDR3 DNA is TGTGCCAGCACCTTTCTTGAAAAACTGTTTTTT. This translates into CASTFLEKLFF.

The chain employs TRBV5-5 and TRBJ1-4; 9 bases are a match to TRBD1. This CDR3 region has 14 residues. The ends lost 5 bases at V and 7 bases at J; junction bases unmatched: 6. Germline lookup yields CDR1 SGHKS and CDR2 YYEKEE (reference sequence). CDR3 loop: CASSYDRGIEKLFF. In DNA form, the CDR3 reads TGTGCCAGCAGTTATGACAGGGGGATTGAAAAACTGTTTTTT.

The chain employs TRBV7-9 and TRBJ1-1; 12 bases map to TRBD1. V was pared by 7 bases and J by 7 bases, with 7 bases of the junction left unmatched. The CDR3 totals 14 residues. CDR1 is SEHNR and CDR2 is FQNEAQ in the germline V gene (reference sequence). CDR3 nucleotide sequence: TGTGCCAGCACCTCCGGGACAGGGGGCTTTGAAGCTTTCTTT. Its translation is CASTSGTGGFEAFF.

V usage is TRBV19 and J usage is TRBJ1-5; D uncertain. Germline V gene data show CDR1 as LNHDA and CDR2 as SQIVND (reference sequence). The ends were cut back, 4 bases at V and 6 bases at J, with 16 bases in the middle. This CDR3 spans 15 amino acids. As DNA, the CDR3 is TGTGCCAGTAGTAGACTGACACCTCGGGGTCAGCCCCAGCATTTT. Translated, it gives CASSRLTPRGQPQHF.

Written as DNA, the CDR3 is TGTGCCAGCAGCAAACGGAAGAGGGAGCAGTACGTC. This translates into CASSKRKREQYV. The genes are TRBV7-8 and TRBJ2-7; D is unresolved. This CDR3 is 12 amino acids long. Trimming took 5 bases from V and 7 from J, leaving 12 bases between them. Per germline, CDR1 SGHVS and CDR2 FQNEAQ.

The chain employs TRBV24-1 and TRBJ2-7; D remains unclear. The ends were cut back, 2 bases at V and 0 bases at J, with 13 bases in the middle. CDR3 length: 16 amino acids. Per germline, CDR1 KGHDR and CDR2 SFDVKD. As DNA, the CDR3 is TGTGCCACCAGTGATTCCATGGGCCATAGCTCCTACGAGCAGTACTTC. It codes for CATSDSMGHSSYEQYF.

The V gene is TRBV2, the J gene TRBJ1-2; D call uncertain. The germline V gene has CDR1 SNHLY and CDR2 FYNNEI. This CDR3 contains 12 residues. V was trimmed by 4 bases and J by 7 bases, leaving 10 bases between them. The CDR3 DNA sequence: TGTGCCAGCAGTGCGGAGGGTTCTGGCTACACCTTC. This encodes CASSAEGSGYTF. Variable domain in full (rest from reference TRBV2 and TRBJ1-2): EPEVTQTPSHQVTQMGQEVILRCVPISNHLYFYWYRQILGQKVEFLVSFYNNEISEKSEIFDDQFSVERPDGSNFTLKIRSTKLEDSAMYFCASSAEGSGYTFGSGTRLTVV.

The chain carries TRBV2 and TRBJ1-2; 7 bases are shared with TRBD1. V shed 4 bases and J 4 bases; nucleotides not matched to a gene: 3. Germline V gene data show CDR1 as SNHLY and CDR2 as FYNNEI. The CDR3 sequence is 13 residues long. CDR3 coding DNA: TGTGCCAGCAGTGCGGGACAGCCCTATGGCTACACCTTC. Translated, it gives CASSAGQPYGYTF.

The CDR3 DNA reads as TGTGCCAGCAGTGCTGGACGGTGGGGGGGGCCCCAGCATTTT. Its protein is CASSAGRWGGPQHF. The rearrangement links TRBV27 to TRBJ1-5; a weak D match, TRBD1 (5 bases). This CDR3 region has 14 residues. The ends were cut back, 5 bases at V and 9 bases at J, with 17 bases in the middle. Germline-derived CDR1 and CDR2 are MNHEY and SMNVEV (reference sequence).

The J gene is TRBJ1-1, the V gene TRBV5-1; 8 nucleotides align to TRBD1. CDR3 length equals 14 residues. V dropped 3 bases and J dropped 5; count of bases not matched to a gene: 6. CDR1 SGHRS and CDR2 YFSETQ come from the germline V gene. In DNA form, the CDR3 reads TGCGCCAGCAGCTCGCAGACAGGGGATACTGAAGCTTTCTTT. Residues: CASSSQTGDTEAFF.

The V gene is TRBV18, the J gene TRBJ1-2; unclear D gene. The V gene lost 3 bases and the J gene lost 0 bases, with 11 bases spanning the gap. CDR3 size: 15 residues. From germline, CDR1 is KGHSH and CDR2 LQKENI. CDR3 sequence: CASSPAPVSNYGYTF. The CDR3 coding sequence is TGTGCCAGCTCACCGGCCCCAGTTTCTAACTATGGCTACACCTTC. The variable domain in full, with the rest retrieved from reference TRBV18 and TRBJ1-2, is NAGVMQNPRHLVRRRGQEARLRCSPMKGHSHVYWYRQLPEEGLKFMVYLQKENIIDESGMPKERFSAEFPKEGPSILRIQQVVRGDSAAYFCASSPAPVSNYGYTFGSGTRLTVV.

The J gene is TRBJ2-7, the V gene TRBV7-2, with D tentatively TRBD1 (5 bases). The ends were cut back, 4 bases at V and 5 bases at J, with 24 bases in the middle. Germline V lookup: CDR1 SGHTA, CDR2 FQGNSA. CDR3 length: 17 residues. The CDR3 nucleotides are TGTGCCAGCAGCTCCCCCTCCAGGGTGACGGCTTCCCACGAGCAGTACTTC. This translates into CASSSPSRVTASHEQYF.

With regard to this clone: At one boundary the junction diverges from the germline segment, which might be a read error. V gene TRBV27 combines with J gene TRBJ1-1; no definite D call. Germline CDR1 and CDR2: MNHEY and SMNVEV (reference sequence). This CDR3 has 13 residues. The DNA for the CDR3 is TGTGCCAGCAGCCCGGGAAGGAACACTAAAGCTTTCTTT. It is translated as CASSPGRNTKAFF.

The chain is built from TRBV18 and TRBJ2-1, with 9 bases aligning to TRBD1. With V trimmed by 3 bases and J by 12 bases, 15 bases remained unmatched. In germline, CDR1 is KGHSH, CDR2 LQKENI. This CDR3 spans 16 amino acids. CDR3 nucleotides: TGTGCCAGCTCACCGACAGGACAGGGGAGTAGGTGGGGGCAGTTCTTC. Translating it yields CASSPTGQGSRWGQFF.

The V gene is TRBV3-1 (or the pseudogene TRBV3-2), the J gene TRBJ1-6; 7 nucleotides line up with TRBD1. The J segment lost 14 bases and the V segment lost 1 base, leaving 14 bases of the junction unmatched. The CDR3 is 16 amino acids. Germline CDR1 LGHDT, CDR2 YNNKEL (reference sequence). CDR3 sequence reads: CASSQAKTGIEFTLHF. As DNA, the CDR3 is TGTGCCAGCAGCCAAGCAAAGACAGGGATCGAATTCACCCTCCACTTT.

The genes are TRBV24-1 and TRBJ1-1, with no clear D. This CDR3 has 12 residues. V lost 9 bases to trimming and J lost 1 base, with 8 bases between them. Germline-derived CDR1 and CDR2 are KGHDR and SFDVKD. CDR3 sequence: CATEGSNTEAFF. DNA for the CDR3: TGTGCCACCGAGGGATCGAACACTGAAGCTTTCTTT.

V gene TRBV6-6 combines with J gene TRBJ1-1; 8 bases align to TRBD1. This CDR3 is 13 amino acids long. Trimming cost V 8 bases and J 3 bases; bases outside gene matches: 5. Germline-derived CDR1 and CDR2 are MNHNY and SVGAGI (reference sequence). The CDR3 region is CASRLQGDTEAFF. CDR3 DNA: TGTGCCAGCCGTCTACAGGGGGACACTGAAGCTTTCTTT.

CDR3 sequence reads: CASSNTERNTQYF. Written as DNA, the CDR3 is TGTGCCAGCAGCAACACTGAGCGTAATACGCAGTATTTT. The V and J genes are TRBV7-2 and TRBJ2-3; D remains unclear. The CDR3 is made up of 13 amino acids. Germline-derived CDR1 and CDR2 are SGHTA and FQGNSA. V was cut by 5 bases and J by 7 bases, with 13 bases left in between.

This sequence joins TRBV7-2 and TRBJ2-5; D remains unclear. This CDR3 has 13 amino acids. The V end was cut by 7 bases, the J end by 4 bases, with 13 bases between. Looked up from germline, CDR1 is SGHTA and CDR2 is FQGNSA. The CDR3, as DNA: TGTGCCAGCACAATCTTACCGGGAGAGACCCAGTACTTC. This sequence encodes CASTILPGETQYF.

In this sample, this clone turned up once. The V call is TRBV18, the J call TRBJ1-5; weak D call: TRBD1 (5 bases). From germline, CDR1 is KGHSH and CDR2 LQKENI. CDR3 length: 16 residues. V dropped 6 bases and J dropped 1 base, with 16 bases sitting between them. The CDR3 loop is CASSGLGARSNQPQHF. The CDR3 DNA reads TGTGCCAGCTCTGGATTAGGGGCAAGGAGCAATCAGCCCCAGCATTTT.

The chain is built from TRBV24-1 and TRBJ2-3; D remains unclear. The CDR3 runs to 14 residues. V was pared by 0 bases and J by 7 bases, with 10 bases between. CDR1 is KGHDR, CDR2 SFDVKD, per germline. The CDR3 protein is CATSDLSVAHTQYF. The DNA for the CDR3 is TGTGCCACCAGTGATTTGAGCGTGGCGCATACGCAGTATTTT.

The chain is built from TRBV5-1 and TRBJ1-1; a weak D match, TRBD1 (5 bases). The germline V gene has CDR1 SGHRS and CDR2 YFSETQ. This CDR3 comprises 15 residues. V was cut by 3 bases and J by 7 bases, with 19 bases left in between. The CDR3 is CASSYTTAREGEAFF. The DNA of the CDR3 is TGCGCCAGCAGCTATACCACTGCCAGGGAGGGTGAAGCTTTCTTT.

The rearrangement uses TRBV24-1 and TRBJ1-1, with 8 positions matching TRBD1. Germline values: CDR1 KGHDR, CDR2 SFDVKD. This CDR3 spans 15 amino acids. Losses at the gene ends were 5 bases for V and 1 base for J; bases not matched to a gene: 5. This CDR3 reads CATSGTGSENTEAFF. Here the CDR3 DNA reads TGTGCCACCAGTGGGACAGGGTCGGAGAACACTGAAGCTTTCTTT.

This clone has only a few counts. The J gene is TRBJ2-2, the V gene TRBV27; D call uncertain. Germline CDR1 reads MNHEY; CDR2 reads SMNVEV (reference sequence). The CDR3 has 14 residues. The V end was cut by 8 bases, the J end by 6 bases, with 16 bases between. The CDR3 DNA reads TGTGCCAGCTCCCTTTCCCCGGCGGCCGGGGAGCTGTTTTTT. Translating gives CASSLSPAAGELFF.

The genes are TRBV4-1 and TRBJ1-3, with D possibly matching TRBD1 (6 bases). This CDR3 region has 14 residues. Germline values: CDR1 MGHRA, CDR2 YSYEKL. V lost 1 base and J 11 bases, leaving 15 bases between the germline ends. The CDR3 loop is CASSQVPGDNPIYF. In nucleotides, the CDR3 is TGCGCCAGCAGCCAAGTCCCCGGGGACAACCCCATATATTTT.